This T cell receptor beta chain was recorded in a study of response to subunit inactivated influenza vaccine (dated by TCRdb to 2016 to 2019). Study-level background: Deep quantitative T cell receptor repertoire profiling was used in the study to track responses to a trivalent subunit inactivated influenza vaccine. Beyond this particular receptor, the publication reports: The authors suggested that each seasonal influenza vaccination may recruit only a limited number of new T cells.

The time point label on this specimen signifies: 45 days after influenza vaccine administration. Concerning this clonotype itself: Its antigen is still unknown. No base qualities exist here, and no much larger clone lies one base off it.

The CDR3 covers 16 residues, taking in both the cysteine and the phenylalanine. This entry keeps only the CDR3 DNA: 48 bases, framed from base 1. CDR1 and CDR2, per the germline V gene, are SGHAT and FQNNGV. V trim: 3 bases; J trim: 1 base; unmatched bases: 6. Libraries were constructed by RT-PCR. These reads were obtained on an Illumina HiSeq 2500. TCRdb cleaned the public reads at Q25 with fastp, built clones with MiXCR and kept in-frame beta chains. Each entry merges the rows of one CDR3 protein and shows their most common DNA and genes. The sample yields under 200,000 distinct CDR3 sequences; about a tenth were counted once. The top ten constitute around 11% of the sample.

This receptor chain uses TRBV11-2 and TRBJ2-1, with 7 central nucleotides matching TRBD2. Specimen: non-naive T cells sorted from PBMCs, collected about 40 days after vaccination. The sample's cell subset or site, from its label and the paper: memory T cell fraction. This sequence was found in a man in his forties or fifties who received an inactivated influenza vaccine. Donor details come from another sample of the same person, matched by shared clones. In nucleotides, the sequence is TGTGCCAGCAGCTTCGATAGCGGGCCTTCCTACAATGAGCAGTTCTTC. Translated, this gives CASSFDSGPSYNEQFF.